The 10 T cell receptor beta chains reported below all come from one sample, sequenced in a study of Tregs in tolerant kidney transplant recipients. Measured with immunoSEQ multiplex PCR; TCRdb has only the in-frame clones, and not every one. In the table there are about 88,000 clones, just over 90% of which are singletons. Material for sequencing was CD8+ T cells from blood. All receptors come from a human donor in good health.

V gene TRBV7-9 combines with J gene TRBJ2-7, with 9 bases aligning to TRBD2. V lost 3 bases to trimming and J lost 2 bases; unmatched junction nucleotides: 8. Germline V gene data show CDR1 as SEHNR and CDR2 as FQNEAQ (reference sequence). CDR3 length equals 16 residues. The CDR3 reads CASSFRMGTSPYEQYF. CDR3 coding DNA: TGTGCCAGCAGCTTCCGTATGGGGACTAGCCCCTACGAGCAGTACTTC.

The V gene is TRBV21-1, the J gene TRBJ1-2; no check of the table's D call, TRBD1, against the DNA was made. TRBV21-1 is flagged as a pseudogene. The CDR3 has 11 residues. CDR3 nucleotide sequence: TGTGCCAGCCTAGGGGACTATGGCTACACCTTC. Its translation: CASLGDYGYTF.

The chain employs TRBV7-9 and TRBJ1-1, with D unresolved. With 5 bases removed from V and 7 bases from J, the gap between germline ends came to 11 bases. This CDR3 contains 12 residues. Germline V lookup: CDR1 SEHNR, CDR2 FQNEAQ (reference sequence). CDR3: CASSPWVDEAFF. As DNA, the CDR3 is TGTGCCAGCAGCCCCTGGGTGGATGAAGCTTTCTTT.

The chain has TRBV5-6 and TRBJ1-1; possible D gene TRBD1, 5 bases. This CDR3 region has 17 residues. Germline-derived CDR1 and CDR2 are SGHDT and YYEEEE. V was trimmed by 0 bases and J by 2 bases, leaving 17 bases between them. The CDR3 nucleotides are TGTGCCAGCAGCTTGGAACGTAGGGGCCCGACTAACACTGAAGCTTTCTTT. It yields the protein CASSLERRGPTNTEAFF. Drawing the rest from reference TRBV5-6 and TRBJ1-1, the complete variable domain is DAGVTQSPTHLIKTRGQQVTLRCSPKSGHDTVSWYQQALGQGPQFIFQYYEEEERQRGNFPDRFSGHQFPNYSSELNVNALLLGDSALYLCASSLERRGPTNTEAFFGQGTRLTVV.

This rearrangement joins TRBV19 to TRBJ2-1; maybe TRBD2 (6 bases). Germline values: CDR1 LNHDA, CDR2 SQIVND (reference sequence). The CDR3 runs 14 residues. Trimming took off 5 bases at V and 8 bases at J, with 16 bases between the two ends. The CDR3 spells CASSRDSLNDEQFF. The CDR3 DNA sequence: TGTGCCAGTAGTCGGGACTCTCTAAACGATGAGCAGTTCTTC.

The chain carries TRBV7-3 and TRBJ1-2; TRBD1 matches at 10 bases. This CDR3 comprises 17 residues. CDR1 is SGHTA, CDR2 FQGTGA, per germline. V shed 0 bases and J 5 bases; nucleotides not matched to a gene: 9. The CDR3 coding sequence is TGTGCCAGCAGCTTAACCCCTCCGGACAGGGGGAAGTATGGCTACACCTTC. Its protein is CASSLTPPDRGKYGYTF.

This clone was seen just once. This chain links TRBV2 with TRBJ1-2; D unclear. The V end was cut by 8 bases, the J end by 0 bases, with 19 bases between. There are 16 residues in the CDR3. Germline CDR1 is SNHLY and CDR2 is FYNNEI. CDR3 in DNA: TGTGCCAGCGCCCCGACGCGTCTGGGGACTAACTATGGCTACACCTTC. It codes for CASAPTRLGTNYGYTF. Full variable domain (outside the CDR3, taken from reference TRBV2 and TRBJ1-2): EPEVTQTPSHQVTQMGQEVILRCVPISNHLYFYWYRQILGQKVEFLVSFYNNEISEKSEIFDDQFSVERPDGSNFTLKIRSTKLEDSAMYFCASAPTRLGTNYGYTFGSGTRLTVV.

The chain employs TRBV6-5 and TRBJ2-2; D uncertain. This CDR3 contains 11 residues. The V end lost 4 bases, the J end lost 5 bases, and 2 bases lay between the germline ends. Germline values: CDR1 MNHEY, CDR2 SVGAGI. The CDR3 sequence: CASSSTGELFF. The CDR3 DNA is TGTGCCAGCAGTTCTACCGGGGAGCTGTTTTTT.

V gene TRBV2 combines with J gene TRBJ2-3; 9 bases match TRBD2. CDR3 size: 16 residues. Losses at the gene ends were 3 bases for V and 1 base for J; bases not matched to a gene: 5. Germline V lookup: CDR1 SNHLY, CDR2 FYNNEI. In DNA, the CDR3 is TGTGCCAGCAGTGACACGCGGGAGGGGGGCACAGATACGCAGTATTTT. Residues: CASSDTREGGTDTQYF.

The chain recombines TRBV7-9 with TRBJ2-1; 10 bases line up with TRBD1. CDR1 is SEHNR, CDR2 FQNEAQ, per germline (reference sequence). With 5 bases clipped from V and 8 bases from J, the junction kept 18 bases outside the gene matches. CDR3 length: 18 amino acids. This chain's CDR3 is CASSGDRGRGNTLYEQFF. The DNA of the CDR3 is TGTGCCAGCAGCGGGGACAGGGGTCGCGGGAACACCCTCTATGAGCAGTTCTTC. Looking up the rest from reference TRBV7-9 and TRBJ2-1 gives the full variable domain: DTGVSQNPRHKITKRGQNVTFRCDPISEHNRLYWYRQTLGQGPEFLTYFQNEAQLEKSRLLSDRFSAERPKGSFSTLEIQRTEQGDSAMYLCASSGDRGRGNTLYEQFFGPGTRLTVL.